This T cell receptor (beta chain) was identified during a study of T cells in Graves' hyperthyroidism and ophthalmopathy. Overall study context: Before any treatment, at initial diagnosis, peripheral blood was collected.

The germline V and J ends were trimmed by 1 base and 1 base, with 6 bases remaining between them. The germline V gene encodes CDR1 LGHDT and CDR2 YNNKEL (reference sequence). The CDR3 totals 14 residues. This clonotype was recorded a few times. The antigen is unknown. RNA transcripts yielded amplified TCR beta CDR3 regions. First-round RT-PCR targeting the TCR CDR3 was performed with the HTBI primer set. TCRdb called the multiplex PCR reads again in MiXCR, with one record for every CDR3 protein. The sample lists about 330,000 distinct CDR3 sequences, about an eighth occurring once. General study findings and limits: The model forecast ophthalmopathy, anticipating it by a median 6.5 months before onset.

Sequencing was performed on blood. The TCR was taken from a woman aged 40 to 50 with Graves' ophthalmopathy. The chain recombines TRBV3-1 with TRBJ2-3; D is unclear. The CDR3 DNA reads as TGTGCCAGCAGCCAAGTGGACGGCACAGATACGCAGTATTTT. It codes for CASSQVDGTDTQYF.